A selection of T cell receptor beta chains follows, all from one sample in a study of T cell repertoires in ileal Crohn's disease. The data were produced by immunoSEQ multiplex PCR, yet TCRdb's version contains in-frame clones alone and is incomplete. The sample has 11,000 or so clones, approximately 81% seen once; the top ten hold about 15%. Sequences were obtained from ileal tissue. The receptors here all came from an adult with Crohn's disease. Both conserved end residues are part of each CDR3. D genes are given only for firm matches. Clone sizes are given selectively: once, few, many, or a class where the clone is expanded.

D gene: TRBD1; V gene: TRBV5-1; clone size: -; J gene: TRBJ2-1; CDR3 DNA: TGCGCCAGCAGCTCGGGACAGGGGACCTACAATGAGCAGTTCTTC; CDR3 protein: CASSSGQGTYNEQFF
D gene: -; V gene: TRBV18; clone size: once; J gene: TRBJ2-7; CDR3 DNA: TGTGCCAGCTCACCCTCCGAGACAGTCGGCGAGCAGTACTTC; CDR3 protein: CASSPSETVGEQYF
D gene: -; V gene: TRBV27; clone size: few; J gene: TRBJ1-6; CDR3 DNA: TGTGCCAGCAGCCTTACGACTGGTAGCTCCTATAATTCACCCCTCCACTTT; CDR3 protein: CASSLTTGSSYNSPLHF
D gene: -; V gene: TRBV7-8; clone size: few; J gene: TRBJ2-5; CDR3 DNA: TGTGCCAGCAGCTTAGCTACAGGGAAAGAGACCCAGTACTTC; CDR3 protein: CASSLATGKETQYF
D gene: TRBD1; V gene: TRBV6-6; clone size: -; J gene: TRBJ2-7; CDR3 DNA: TGTGCCAGCAGGAGATTGGGACAGAGCACCTACGAGCAGTACTTC; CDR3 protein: CASRRLGQSTYEQYF
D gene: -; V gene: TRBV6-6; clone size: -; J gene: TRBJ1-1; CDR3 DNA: TGTGCCAGCAGTTACTCCAAGAACACTGAAGCTTTCTTT; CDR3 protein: CASSYSKNTEAFF
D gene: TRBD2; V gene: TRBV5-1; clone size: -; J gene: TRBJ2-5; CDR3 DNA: TGCGCCAGCAGCTTGGGCGGGACGGGAGGTTCAGAGACCCAGTACTTC; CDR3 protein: CASSLGGTGGSETQYF
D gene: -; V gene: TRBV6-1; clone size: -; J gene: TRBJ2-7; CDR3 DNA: TGTGCCAGCAGTGAAGCATCGGGCTACGAGCAGTACTTC; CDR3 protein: CASSEASGYEQYF
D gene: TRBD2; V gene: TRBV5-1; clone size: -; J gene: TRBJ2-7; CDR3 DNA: TGCGCCAGCAGCCCCCAGACTAGCGGGCAGCGGTACGAGCAGTACTTC; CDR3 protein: CASSPQTSGQRYEQYF
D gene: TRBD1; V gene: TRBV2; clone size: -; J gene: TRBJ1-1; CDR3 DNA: TGTGCCAGCAGTGAATTGACAGGGGCCCATCAAGGCACTGAAGCTTTCTTT; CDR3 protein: CASSELTGAHQGTEAFF
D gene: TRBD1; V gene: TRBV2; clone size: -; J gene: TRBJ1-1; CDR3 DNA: TGTGCCAGCAGAGCAGGGGGCACTGAAGCTTTCTTT; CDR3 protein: CASRAGGTEAFF
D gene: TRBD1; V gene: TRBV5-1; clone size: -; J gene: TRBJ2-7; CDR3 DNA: TGCGCCAGCAGCTCTTCGGGACAGGGAACCGAGCAGTACTTC; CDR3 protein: CASSSSGQGTEQYF
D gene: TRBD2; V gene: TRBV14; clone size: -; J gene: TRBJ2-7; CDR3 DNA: TGTGCCAGCAGCCCCCTGGGACTAGCGGGATTCTACGAGCAGTACTTC; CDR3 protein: CASSPLGLAGFYEQYF
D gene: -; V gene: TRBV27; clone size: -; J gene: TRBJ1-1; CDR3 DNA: TGTGCCAGCAGTTTATCGCACTTCACTGAAGCTTTCTTT; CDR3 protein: CASSLSHFTEAFF
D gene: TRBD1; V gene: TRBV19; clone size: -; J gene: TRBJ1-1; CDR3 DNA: TGTGCCAGTAGTACTAGACAGGGTCGGAACACTGAAGCTTTCTTT; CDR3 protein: CASSTRQGRNTEAFF
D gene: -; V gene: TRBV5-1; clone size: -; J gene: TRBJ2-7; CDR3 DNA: TGCGCCAGCAGCCCCGGGACTCTTCTCTCCTACGAGCAGTACTTC; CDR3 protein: CASSPGTLLSYEQYF
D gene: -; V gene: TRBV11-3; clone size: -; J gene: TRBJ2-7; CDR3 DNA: TGTGCCAGCTCGGGCGGGGCCGGCTACGAGCAGTACTTC; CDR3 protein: CASSGGAGYEQYF
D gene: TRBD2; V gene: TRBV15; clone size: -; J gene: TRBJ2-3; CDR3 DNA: TGTGCCACCAGCAGAGGGACTAGCGGGGGCACAGATACGCAGTATTTT; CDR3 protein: CATSRGTSGGTDTQYF
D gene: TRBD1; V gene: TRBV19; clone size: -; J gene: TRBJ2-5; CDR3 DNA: TGTGCCAGTAGTGTGACCGGGACAGGGAAAGAGACCCAGTACTTC; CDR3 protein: CASSVTGTGKETQYF
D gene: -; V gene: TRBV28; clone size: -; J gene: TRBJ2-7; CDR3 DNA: TGTGCCAGCAGTTTCTCCCTCTACGAGCAGTACTTC; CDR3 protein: CASSFSLYEQYF
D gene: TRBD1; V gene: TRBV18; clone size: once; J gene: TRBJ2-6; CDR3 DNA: TGTGCCAGCTCGCCTGCCAGACAGGGTTCGGCCTCTGGGGCCAACGTCCTGACTTTC; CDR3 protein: CASSPARQGSASGANVLTF
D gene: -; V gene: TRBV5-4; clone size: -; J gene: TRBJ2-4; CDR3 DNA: TGTGCCAGCAGACTGGGGCAGCAAAACATTCAGTACTTC; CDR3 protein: CASRLGQQNIQYF
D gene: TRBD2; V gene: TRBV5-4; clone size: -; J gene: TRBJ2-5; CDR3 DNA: TGTGCCAGCAGCCAGACTAGCGGGAGGGTGGAGACCCAGTACTTC; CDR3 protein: CASSQTSGRVETQYF
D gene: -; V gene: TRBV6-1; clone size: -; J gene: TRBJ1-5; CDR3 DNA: TGTGCCAGCAGTGAACAGACTTATAGCAATCAGCCCCAGCATTTT; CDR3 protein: CASSEQTYSNQPQHF
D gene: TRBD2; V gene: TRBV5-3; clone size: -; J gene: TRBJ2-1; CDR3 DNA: TGTGCCAGAAGTCAGCGGGAGGACCACTACAATGAGCAGTTCTTC; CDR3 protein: CARSQREDHYNEQFF
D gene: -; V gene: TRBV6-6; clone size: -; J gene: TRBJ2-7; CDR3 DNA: TGTGCCAGCAGTTACGACGACAGGGCGGGGATCGAGCAGTACTTC; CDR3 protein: CASSYDDRAGIEQYF
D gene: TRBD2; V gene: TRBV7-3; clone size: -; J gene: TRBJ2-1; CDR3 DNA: TGTGCCAGCAGCCCGCTAGCGGGGAGGACTAGCTCCTACAATGAGCAGTTCTTC; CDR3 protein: CASSPLAGRTSSYNEQFF
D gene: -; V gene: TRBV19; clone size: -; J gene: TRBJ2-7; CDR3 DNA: TGTGCCAGTTCCGCAGGGTGGGTGGGCTTCTCCTACGAGCAGTACTTC; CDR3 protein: CASSAGWVGFSYEQYF
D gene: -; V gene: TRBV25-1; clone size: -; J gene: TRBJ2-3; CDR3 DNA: TGTGCCAGCAGCCCTAGGGTTGGCGGGATCTTAGATACGCAGTATTTT; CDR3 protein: CASSPRVGGILDTQYF
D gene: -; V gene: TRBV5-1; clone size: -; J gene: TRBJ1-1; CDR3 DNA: TGCGCCAGCAGCTCCCTTTTGGGGGGAGAAGCTTTCTTT; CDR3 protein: CASSSLLGGEAFF